This T cell receptor (beta chain) derives from a study of blood T cell repertoires in COVID-19. Germline V gene sequence: CDR1 SGDLS, CDR2 YYNGEE. Trimming took off 5 bases at V and 1 base at J, with 11 bases between the two ends. The CDR3 runs to 14 residues. Cohort allocation depended upon clinical history that participants reported. Some clones are missing from TCRdb's copy, which holds only in-frame ones; the method was immunoSEQ multiplex PCR. The sample shows a few hundred thousand clones, more than 75% of them seen only once. This clonotype was sampled from a woman in her twenties or thirties who had recovered from COVID-19. The chain joins TRBV9 to TRBJ2-3, with D maybe TRBD2 (6 bases). Sequencing was done on a sample of PBMCs or T cells enriched from blood (not recorded which). DNA of the CDR3: TGTGCCAGCAGGCCGGGACTTGGCACAGATACGCAGTATTTT. As protein: CASRPGLGTDTQYF.